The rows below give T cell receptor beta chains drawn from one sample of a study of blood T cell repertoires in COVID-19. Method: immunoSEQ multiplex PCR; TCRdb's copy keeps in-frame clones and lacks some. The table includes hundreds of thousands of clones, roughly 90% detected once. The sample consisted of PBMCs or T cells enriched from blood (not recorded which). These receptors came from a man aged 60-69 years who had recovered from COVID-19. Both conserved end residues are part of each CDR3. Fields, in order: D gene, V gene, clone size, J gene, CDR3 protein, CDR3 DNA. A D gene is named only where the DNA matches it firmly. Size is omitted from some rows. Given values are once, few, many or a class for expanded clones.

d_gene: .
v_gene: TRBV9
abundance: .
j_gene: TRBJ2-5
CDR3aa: CASSPRGVGQETQYF
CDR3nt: TGTGCCAGCAGCCCACGCGGGGTCGGACAAGAGACCCAGTACTTC

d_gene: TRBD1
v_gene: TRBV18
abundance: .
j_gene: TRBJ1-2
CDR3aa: CASSPSVQGVYGYTF
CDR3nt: TGTGCCAGCTCACCCTCGGTACAGGGGGTCTATGGCTACACCTTC

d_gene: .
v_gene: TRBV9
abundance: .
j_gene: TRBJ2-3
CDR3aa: CASSVVPLFSGSTDTQYF
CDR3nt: TGTGCCAGCAGCGTAGTGCCGCTCTTTTCGGGGAGCACAGATACGCAGTATTTT

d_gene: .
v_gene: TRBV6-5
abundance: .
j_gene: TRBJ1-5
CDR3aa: CASGGSGGNQPQHF
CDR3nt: TGTGCCAGCGGGGGGAGCGGTGGCAATCAGCCCCAGCATTTT

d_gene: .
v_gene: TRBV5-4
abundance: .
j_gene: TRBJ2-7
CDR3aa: CASSRSGAANYEQYF
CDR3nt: TGTGCCAGCAGTCGATCTGGTGCCGCGAACTACGAGCAGTACTTC

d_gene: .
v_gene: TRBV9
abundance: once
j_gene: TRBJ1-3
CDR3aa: CASSPFKMSSGNTIYF
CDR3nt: TGTGCCAGCAGCCCTTTTAAGATGAGCTCTGGAAACACCATATATTTT

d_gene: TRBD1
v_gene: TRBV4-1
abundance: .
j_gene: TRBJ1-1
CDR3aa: CASSQALGQADTEAFF
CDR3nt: TGCGCCAGCAGCCAAGCCCTCGGACAGGCTGACACTGAAGCTTTCTTT

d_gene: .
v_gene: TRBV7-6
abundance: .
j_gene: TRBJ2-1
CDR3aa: CASSLARTYEQFF
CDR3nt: TGTGCCAGCAGCTTAGCGCGAACCTATGAGCAGTTCTTC

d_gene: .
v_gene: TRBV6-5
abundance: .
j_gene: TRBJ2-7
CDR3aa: CASSYSAVNYEQYF
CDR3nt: TGTGCCAGCAGTTACTCGGCAGTTAACTACGAGCAGTACTTC

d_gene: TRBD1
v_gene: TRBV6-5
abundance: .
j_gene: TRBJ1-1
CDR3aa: CASSFTGTAVIEAFF
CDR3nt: TGTGCCAGCAGTTTCACCGGGACAGCTGTAATTGAAGCTTTCTTT

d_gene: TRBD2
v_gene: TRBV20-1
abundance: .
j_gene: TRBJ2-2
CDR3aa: CSASSGGRTGELFF
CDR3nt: TGCAGTGCTAGTAGCGGGGGCCGCACCGGGGAGCTGTTTTTT

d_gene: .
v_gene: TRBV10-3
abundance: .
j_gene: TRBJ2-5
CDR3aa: CAISEMGGRQETQYF
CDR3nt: TGTGCCATCAGTGAGATGGGGGGGCGGCAAGAGACCCAGTACTTC

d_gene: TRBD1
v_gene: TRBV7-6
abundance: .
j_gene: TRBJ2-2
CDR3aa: CASRRTGVGELFF
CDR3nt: TGTGCCAGCAGGAGGACAGGGGTCGGGGAGCTGTTTTTT

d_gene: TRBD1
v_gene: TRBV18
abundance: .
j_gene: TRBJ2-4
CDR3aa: CASSSGGKAAQNIQYF
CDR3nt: TGTGCCAGCTCATCAGGGGGCAAGGCCGCCCAAAACATTCAGTACTTC

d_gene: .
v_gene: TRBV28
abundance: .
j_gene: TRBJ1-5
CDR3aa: CASSLLNSNQPQHF
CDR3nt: TGTGCCAGCAGTCTATTAAATAGCAATCAGCCCCAGCATTTT

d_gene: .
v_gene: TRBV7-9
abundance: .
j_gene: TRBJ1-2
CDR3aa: CASSLALANYGYTF
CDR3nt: TGTGCCAGCAGCTTAGCGCTAGCTAACTATGGCTACACCTTC

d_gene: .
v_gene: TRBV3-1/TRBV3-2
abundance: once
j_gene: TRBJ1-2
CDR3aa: CASSQVTGTLSNYGYTF
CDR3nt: TGTGCCAGCAGCCAAGTTACAGGGACACTCTCTAACTATGGCTACACCTTC

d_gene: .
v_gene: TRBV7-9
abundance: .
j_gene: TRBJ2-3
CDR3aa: CTSSLKPGHISTDTQYF
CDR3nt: TGTACCAGCAGCTTAAAACCGGGACATATTTCAACAGATACGCAGTATTTT

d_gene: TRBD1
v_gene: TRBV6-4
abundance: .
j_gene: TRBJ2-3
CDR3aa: CASRRDREADTQYF
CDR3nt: TGTGCCAGCCGCCGGGACAGGGAGGCAGATACGCAGTATTTT